A selection of T cell receptor beta chains follows, all from one sample in a study of blood T cells in healthy people across ages. In TCRdb, the 5' RACE reads were re-called with MiXCR into one record per CDR3 protein. The top ten clones hold roughly 3.7% of a sample with approximately 1.5 million distinct CDR3 sequences, approximately 42% of them seen once. Sequenced sample: blood. These receptors all come from a woman younger than 30 in good health. The CDR3 runs from the conserved cysteine through the conserved F or W. D genes are given only for firm matches. Clone size is stated in some rows and not others, as once, few, many or a class when expanded.

D	V	size	J	DNA	CDR3
TRBD2	TRBV7-9	NA	TRBJ2-3	TGTGCCAGCAGCTTAAGTGGATGGACTAGCGGGGCCACAGATACGCAGTATTTT	CASSLSGWTSGATDTQYF
NA	TRBV4-3	NA	TRBJ1-4	TGCGCCAGCAGCCAAGGTTCTGGCAGGGTAGGGGAAAAACTGTTTTTT	CASSQGSGRVGEKLFF
NA	TRBV18	NA	TRBJ2-4	TGTGCCAGCTCACTATCCCAGTCGGGCTACAATGAGCAGTACTTC	CASSLSQSGYNEQYF
NA	TRBV20-1	NA	TRBJ1-1	TGCAGCGCGGGACGGTTGAACACTGAAGCTTTCTTT	CSAGRLNTEAFF
NA	TRBV27	NA	TRBJ2-1	TGTGCCAGCAGCCTAGAGGGAATAGGGACGCCGCCCTACAATGAGCAGTTCTTC	CASSLEGIGTPPYNEQFF
NA	TRBV6-5	NA	TRBJ2-3	TGTGCCAGCAGTTGGACAGGGAGGGCAGATACGCAGTATTTT	CASSWTGRADTQYF
TRBD2	TRBV7-3	NA	TRBJ2-7	TGTGCCAGCAGCTTTCTAGCGGGAGTCAATGAGCAGTACTTC	CASSFLAGVNEQYF
NA	TRBV14	many	TRBJ2-3	TGTGCCAGCAGCCAGGACAATTCAGATACGCAGTATTTT	CASSQDNSDTQYF
NA	TRBV29-1	NA	TRBJ2-7	TGCAGCGTGGGGCCCGAACGGAAGTACAATGAGCAGTACTTC	CSVGPERKYNEQYF
NA	TRBV7-9	NA	TRBJ2-1	TGTGCCAGCAGCTCATTTATAGTTGCTGAGCAGTTCTTC	CASSSFIVAEQFF
NA	TRBV5-1	NA	TRBJ1-1	TGCGCCAGCAGCTTGGGAGGGGCTGGCACTGGAGCTTTCTTT	CASSLGGAGTGAFF
NA	TRBV5-1	many	TRBJ2-3	TGTGCCAGCAGCTCCGACAGCACAGATACGCAGTATTTT	CASSSDSTDTQYF
NA	TRBV7-2	few	TRBJ2-3	TGTGCCTCAACCCGGGCCTCGTACACAGATACGCAGTATTTT	CASTRASYTDTQYF
NA	TRBV4-3	NA	TRBJ1-1	TGCGCCAGCAGCCAAGAGAGGTACAACACTGAAGCTTTCTTT	CASSQERYNTEAFF
NA	TRBV11-2	few	TRBJ2-1	TGTGCCAGCAGCTTTTTGTATGAGCAGTTCTTC	CASSFLYEQFF
NA	TRBV29-1	NA	TRBJ2-3	TGCAGCGTTGATCGGCCAGGAAGCACAGATACGCAGTATTTT	CSVDRPGSTDTQYF
TRBD2	TRBV6-2/TRBV6-3	NA	TRBJ2-7	TGTGCCAGCAGTTACAGGAAAGGACTAGAGGTAATGTACGAGCAGTACTTC	CASSYRKGLEVMYEQYF
NA	TRBV5-1	once	TRBJ2-5	TGCGCCAGCAGCTTACCTATATCCCCTGAGCAGTACTTC	CASSLPISPEQYF
NA	TRBV5-1	few	TRBJ2-3	TGCGCCAGCAGCTCCTCGCGGGGCGGGTTAGATACGCAGTATTTT	CASSSSRGGLDTQYF
NA	TRBV6-5	once	TRBJ2-7	TGTGCCAGCAGTTACTCGATCGAGGGTCGCGAGCAGTACTTC	CASSYSIEGREQYF
TRBD2	TRBV20-1	NA	TRBJ2-7	TGCAGTGCTAGAGTACTAGCGGGGGGGATCAATGGGCAGTACTTC	CSARVLAGGINGQYF
NA	TRBV6-5	NA	TRBJ1-1	TGTGCCAGCAGTTACTCGAGGGGCAGAACGAACACTGAAGCTTTCTTT	CASSYSRGRTNTEAFF
NA	TRBV10-3	few	TRBJ2-5	TGTGCCATCAGTGGGGCAGGGGTCGAGACCCAGTACTTC	CAISGAGVETQYF
NA	TRBV7-2	NA	TRBJ1-1	TGTGCCAGCAGCTTAGCCGCTAGACATGGGCGCAGAACTGAAGCTTTCTTT	CASSLAARHGRRTEAFF
NA	TRBV30	NA	TRBJ2-3	TGTGCCTGGAGTAGGAGGGCGACTAGCACAGATACGCAGTATTTT	CAWSRRATSTDTQYF
TRBD2	TRBV9	NA	TRBJ2-1	TGTGCCAGCAGCGTAGGGGGGACTAGGAGCAATGAGCAGTTCTTC	CASSVGGTRSNEQFF
NA	TRBV7-6	few	TRBJ2-1	TGTGCCAGCAGCTCTGACGTTAGCTCCTACAATGAGCAGTTCTTC	CASSSDVSSYNEQFF
TRBD1	TRBV20-1	NA	TRBJ2-1	TGCAGTGCGACAGGGTGGGTCGGGAATGAGCAGTTCTTC	CSATGWVGNEQFF
TRBD2	TRBV20-1	NA	TRBJ2-1	TGCAGTGCTAGAGGTACTAGCGGGGGGGCCTCAGAGCAGTTCTTC	CSARGTSGGASEQFF
TRBD1	TRBV5-1	NA	TRBJ1-2	TGCGCCAGCAGCTTGGACAGGGGTTCAAAAGGCTACACCTTC	CASSLDRGSKGYTF
TRBD2	TRBV4-1	NA	TRBJ2-5	TGCGCCAGCAGCCACGGGACTAGCGGGAGAGAGACCCAGTACTTC	CASSHGTSGRETQYF
NA	TRBV6-2/TRBV6-3	few	TRBJ2-4	TGTGCCAGCTCCGGGAGCTTCGCCAAAAACATTCAGTACTTC	CASSGSFAKNIQYF
NA	TRBV29-1	NA	TRBJ1-1	TGCAGCGTTGAAAGGAGAGAAGCTTTCTTT	CSVERREAFF
TRBD2	TRBV29-1	few	TRBJ2-7	TGCAGCGTTGGGACGGGACTAGATTTATACGAGCAGTACTTC	CSVGTGLDLYEQYF